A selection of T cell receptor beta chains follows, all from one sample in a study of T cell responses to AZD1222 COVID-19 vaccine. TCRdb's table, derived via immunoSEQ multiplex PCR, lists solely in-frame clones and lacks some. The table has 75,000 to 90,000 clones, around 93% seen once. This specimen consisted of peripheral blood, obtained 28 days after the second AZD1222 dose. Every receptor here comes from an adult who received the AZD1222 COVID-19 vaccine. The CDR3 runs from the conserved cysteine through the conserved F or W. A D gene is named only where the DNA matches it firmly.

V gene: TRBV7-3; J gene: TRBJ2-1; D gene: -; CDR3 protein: CASSSEQAFEQFF
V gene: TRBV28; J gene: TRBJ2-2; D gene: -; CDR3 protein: CASSSGGSPSGTGELFF
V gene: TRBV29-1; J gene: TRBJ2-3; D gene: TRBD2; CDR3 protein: CSVERSTGGPKDTQYF
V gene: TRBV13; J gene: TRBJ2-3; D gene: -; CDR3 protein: CASSLRGGDTDTQYF
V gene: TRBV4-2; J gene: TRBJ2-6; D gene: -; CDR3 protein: CASSQDSLASSGANVLTF
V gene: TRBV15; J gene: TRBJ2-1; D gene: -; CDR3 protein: CATSGYTGINEQFF
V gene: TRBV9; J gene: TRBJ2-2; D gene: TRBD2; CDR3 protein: CASSVGVAGGNTGELFF
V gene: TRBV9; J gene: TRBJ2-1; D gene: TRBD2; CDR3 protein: CAGSSGTSGRGEFF
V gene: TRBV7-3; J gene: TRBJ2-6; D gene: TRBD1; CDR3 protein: CASSLDRGSGLTF
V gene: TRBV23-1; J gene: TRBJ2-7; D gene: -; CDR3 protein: CASSLTGTPQAEQYF
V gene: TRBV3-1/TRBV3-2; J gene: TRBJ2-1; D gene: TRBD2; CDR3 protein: CASSQDLAGAGQFF
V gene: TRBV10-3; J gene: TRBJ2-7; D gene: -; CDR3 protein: CAISHHIDYEQYF
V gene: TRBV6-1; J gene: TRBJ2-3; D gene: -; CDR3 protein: CASSEGRDGTDTQYF